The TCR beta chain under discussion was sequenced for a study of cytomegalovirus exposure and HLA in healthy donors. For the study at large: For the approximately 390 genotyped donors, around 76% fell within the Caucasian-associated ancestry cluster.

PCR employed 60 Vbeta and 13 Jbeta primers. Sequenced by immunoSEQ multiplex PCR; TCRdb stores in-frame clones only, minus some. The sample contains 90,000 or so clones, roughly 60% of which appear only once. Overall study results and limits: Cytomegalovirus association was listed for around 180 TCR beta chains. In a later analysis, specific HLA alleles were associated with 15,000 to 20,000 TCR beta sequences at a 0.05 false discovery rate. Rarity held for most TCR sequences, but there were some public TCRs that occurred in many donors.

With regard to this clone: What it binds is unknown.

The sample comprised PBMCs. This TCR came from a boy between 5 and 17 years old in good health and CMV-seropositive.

CDR3 coding DNA: TGTGCCAGCAGCCCCAGGGGAGGGCCCAATCAGCCCCAGCATTTT. This sequence encodes CASSPRGGPNQPQHF. The chain employs TRBV11-2 and TRBJ1-5, with D perhaps TRBD1 (6 bases). CDR3 length equals 15 residues. The germline CDR1 and CDR2 sequences are SGHAT and FQNNGV. Trimming left V 5 bases short and J 3 bases short, with 14 bases between.